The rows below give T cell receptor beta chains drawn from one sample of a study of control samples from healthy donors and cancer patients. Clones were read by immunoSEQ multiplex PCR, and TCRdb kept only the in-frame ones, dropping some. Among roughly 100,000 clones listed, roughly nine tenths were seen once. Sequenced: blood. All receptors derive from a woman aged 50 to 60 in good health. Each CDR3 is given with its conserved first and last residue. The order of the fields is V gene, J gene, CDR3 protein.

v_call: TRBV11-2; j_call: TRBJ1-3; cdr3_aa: CASSLGATPGNTIYF
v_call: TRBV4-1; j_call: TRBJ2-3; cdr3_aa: CASSQVAEISTDTQYF
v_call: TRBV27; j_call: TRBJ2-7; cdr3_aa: CASSLSGSAYEQYF
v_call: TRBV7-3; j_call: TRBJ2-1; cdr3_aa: CASSFGGRSSHEQFF
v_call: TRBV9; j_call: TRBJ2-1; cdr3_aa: CASSPRSGGAGYNEQFF
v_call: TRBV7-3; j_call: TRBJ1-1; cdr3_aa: CASSLTTQNTEAFF
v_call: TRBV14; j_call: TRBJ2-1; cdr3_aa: CASSQSGGPYNEQFF
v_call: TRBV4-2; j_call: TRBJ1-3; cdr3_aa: CASSQVDSGNTIYF
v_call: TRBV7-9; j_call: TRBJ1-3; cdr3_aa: CASSPRDRDSGNTIYF
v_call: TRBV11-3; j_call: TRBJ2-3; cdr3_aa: CASSLVRGEYTQYF
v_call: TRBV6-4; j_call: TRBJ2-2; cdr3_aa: CASSDSTSGTGELFF
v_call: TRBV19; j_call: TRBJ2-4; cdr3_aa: CASRTLVTSIQYF
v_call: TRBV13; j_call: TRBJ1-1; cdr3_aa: CASSFNRGRDTEAFF
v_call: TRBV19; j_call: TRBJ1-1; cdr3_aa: CASRGQFMNTEAFF
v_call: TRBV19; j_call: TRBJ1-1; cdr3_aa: CASALTGTNTEAFF
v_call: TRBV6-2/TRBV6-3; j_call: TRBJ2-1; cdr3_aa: CASSLPRTTEDEQFF